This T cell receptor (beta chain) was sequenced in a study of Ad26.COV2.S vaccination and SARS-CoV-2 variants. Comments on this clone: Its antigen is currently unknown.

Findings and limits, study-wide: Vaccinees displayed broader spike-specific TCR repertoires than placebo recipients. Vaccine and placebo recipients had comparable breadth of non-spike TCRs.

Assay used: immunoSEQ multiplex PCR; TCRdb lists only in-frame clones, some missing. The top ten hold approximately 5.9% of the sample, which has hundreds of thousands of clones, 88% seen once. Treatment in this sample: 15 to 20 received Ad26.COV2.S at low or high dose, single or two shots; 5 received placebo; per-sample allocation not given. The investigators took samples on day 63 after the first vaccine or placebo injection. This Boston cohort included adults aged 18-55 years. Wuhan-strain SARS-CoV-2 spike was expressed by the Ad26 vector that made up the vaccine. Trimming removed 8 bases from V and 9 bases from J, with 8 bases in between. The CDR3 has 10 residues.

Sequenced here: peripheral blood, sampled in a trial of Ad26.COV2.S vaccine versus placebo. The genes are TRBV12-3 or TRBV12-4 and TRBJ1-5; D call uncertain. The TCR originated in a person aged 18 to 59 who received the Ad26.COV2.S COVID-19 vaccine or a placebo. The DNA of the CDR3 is TGTGCCAGCGATTCGTGGCCCCAGCATTTT. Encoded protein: CASDSWPQHF.